This entry lists 17 T cell receptor beta chains sequenced from one sample in a study of T cells in Graves' hyperthyroidism and ophthalmopathy. Researchers took RNA transcripts and amplified the TCR beta CDR3 regions from them. During a first-round RT-PCR of the TCR CDR3, the HTBI primer set was used. One entry per CDR3 protein results from TCRdb running MiXCR on the multiplex PCR reads. The sample yields approximately 610,000 distinct CDR3 sequences, about 14% seen once. The sequencing input was blood. The receptor source for this set is a woman between 35 and 50 years old with Graves' ophthalmopathy.

This clonotype was detected many times. The rearrangement joins TRBV30 to TRBJ2-7; no definite D call. Trimming cost V 0 bases and J 0 bases, with 12 bases left between them. The CDR3 contains 15 residues. Germline V gene lookup returns CDR1 GTSNPN and CDR2 SVGIG (reference sequence). The CDR3 coding sequence is TGTGCCTGGAGTGTACGAATGGGGTACTCCTACGAGCAGTACTTC. It encodes CAWSVRMGYSYEQYF.

There are many counts of this clonotype. This chain uses TRBV12-3 or TRBV12-4 with TRBJ2-3, with 13 bases identical to TRBD2. CDR3 length: 15 residues. Trimming cost V 10 bases and J 2 bases; bases outside gene matches: 6. CDR3 sequence: CATSGTSGITDTQYF. CDR3 DNA: TGTGCCACCTCAGGGACTAGCGGGATCACAGATACGCAGTATTTT.

Ten or more counts support this clonotype. The V and J genes are TRBV11-1 and TRBJ2-7; 10 bases agree with TRBD1. V was clipped by 3 bases and J by 6 bases; unmatched bases: 2. Germline V CDR1 and CDR2: SGHAT, FQDESV (reference sequence). The CDR3 contains 13 residues. CDR3 nucleotide sequence: TGTGCCAGCAGCTTGGGGGACAGGGGCGAGCAGTACTTC. The encoded protein is CASSLGDRGEQYF.

This clonotype came up a few times. The V gene is TRBV12-3 or TRBV12-4, the J gene TRBJ1-2; TRBD1 might be the D (5 bases). Trimming stripped 5 bases from V and 1 base from J, with 14 bases between. The CDR3 spans 15 residues. Here the CDR3 reads CASSPPDSLNYGYTF. CDR3 sequence (DNA): TGTGCCAGCAGTCCACCCGACAGCCTTAACTATGGCTACACCTTC.

V usage is TRBV6-1 and J usage is TRBJ1-3; D not resolved. V lost 5 bases and J lost 2, with 10 bases in between. Germline V gives CDR1 MNHNS, CDR2 SASEGT. The CDR3 has 14 amino acids. CDR3: CASSKQNPGNTIYF. CDR3 coding DNA: TGTGCCAGCAGTAAACAGAACCCTGGAAACACCATATATTTT.

This clonotype was detected ten times or more. The gene calls are TRBV28 and TRBJ1-2; tentative D call: TRBD1 (6 bases). The CDR3 is 14 amino acids. Trimming pared 3 bases from V and 6 bases from J, leaving 14 bases between. Germline CDR1 reads MDHEN; CDR2 reads SYDVKM. CDR3 residues: CASSFGQGRNGYTF. CDR3 bases: TGTGCCAGCAGTTTCGGCCAGGGGAGGAATGGCTACACCTTC.

This clonotype was counted many times. The rearrangement joins TRBV7-8 to TRBJ1-1; 8 nucleotides agree with TRBD1. The CDR3 spans 14 residues. V gave up 2 bases and J gave up 3 bases; unmatched junction bases: 2. From germline, CDR1 is SGHVS and CDR2 FQNEAQ. The CDR3 DNA is TGTGCCAGCAGCTTAACGACAGGGGACACTGAAGCTTTCTTT. Its translation is CASSLTTGDTEAFF. The whole variable domain, remainder taken from reference TRBV7-8 and TRBJ1-1, is GAGVSQSPRYKVAKRGQDVALRCDPISGHVSLFWYQQALGQGPEFLTYFQNEAQLDKSGLPSDRFFAERPEGSVSTLKIQRTQQEDSAVYLCASSLTTGDTEAFFGQGTRLTVV.

This clonotype was picked up many times. The CDR3 does not end in the conserved phenylalanine or tryptophan, so this is likely a read error. The genes are TRBV28 and TRBJ2-7; D is ambiguous. V was clipped by 6 bases and J by 0 bases, with 15 bases between them. Germline V gives CDR1 MDHEN, CDR2 SYDVKM. The CDR3 totals 15 residues. The CDR3 coding sequence is TGTGCCAGCAGGAGCCCACACGAAGGCTCCTACGAGCAGTACCTC. Its protein is CASRSPHEGSYEQYL.

In this sample, this clonotype turned up a few times. This chain uses TRBV28 with TRBJ2-7; TRBD2 matches at 9 bases. J was trimmed by 2 bases and V by 5 bases; bases with no gene match: 10. The CDR3 runs 16 residues. Germline CDR1 is MDHEN and CDR2 is SYDVKM. The CDR3 reads CASSAPRREGTYEQYF. CDR3 nucleotide sequence: TGTGCCAGCAGTGCTCCCCGGCGGGAGGGAACCTACGAGCAGTACTTC.

This clonotype came up many times. V and J are TRBV30 and TRBJ2-7; 9 bases fit TRBD1. Trimming took 2 bases from V and 3 from J; bases not matched to a gene: 5. Germline V gives CDR1 GTSNPN, CDR2 SVGIG (reference sequence). The CDR3 is 14 residues long. CDR3 residues: CAWSFRDRVYEQYF. The DNA for the CDR3 is TGTGCCTGGAGTTTCCGGGACAGGGTCTACGAGCAGTACTTC.

In this sample, this clonotype turned up many times. J is TRBJ1-5 and V is TRBV15; no clear D gene. CDR3 length equals 15 residues. V lost 3 bases, J lost 1 base, and 10 bases lay in between. Germline V lookup: CDR1 LNHNV, CDR2 YYDKDF (reference sequence). The CDR3 region is CATSRVTVSNQPQHF. In DNA form, the CDR3 reads TGTGCCACCAGCAGGGTGACTGTGAGCAATCAGCCCCAGCATTTT.

This chain links TRBV30 with TRBJ2-7, with a weak D call TRBD1 (5 bases). This CDR3 spans 16 amino acids. V was shortened by 0 bases and J by 1 base, with 16 bases between the two germline ends. Germline V CDR1 and CDR2: GTSNPN, SVGIG (reference sequence). The CDR3 loop is CAWSVPTRRASYEQYF. For the CDR3, the DNA is TGTGCCTGGAGTGTACCGACCCGCAGGGCGTCCTACGAGCAGTACTTC.

This clonotype came up a few times. The V gene is TRBV29-1, the J gene TRBJ1-5, with D possibly matching TRBD1 (5 bases). V was trimmed by 4 bases and J by 5 bases, leaving 12 bases between them. Germline loops: CDR1 SQVTM, CDR2 ANQGSEA. This CDR3 is 13 amino acids long. This chain's CDR3 is CSVARAEDQPQHF. CDR3 nucleotide sequence: TGCAGCGTTGCCAGGGCTGAGGATCAGCCCCAGCATTTT.

This clonotype was found many times. The chain links TRBV12-3 or TRBV12-4 to TRBJ1-6, with no clear D. The CDR3 extends over 15 amino acids. Trimming removed 4 bases from V and 6 bases from J, with 13 bases in between. The CDR3 sequence: CASSSRLEGNSPLHF. The CDR3 DNA is TGTGCCAGCAGTTCCCGACTGGAGGGTAATTCACCCCTCCACTTT.

This clonotype occurred many times. This chain connects TRBV14 to TRBJ2-5, with D possibly matching TRBD2 (5 bases). The V gene's germline CDR1 is SGHDN and CDR2 FVKESK. V lost 2 bases, J lost 3 bases, and 7 bases lay in between. The CDR3 is 13 amino acids. The CDR3 is CASSQWGEETQYF. DNA for the CDR3: TGTGCCAGCAGCCAATGGGGAGAAGAGACCCAGTACTTC.

This clonotype has at least ten counts. V is TRBV20-1 and J is TRBJ2-7, with D possibly matching TRBD1 (5 bases). Germline assignment: CDR1 DFQATT and CDR2 SNEGSKA (reference sequence). This CDR3 is 13 amino acids long. The V and J ends lost 3 bases and 0 bases respectively, with 9 bases between them. The CDR3 spells CSASRQISYEQYF. CDR3 coding DNA: TGCAGTGCTAGTAGACAGATCTCCTACGAGCAGTACTTC.

This clonotype was seen repeatedly, ten times or more. CDR3 amino acids: CAIGTGTSGGSTDTQYF. In DNA, the CDR3 is TGTGCCATCGGAACCGGGACTAGCGGGGGAAGCACAGATACGCAGTATTTT. The chain links TRBV10-3 to TRBJ2-3, with TRBD2 matching over 14 bases. CDR3 length: 17 residues. In germline, CDR1 is ENHRY, CDR2 SYGVKD. The V and J ends lost 8 bases and 0 bases, in that order; junction bases with no gene match: 7.